This entry concerns a single T cell receptor beta chain. This record comes from a study of T-cell memory formation after mild COVID-19. TCRdb fed the 5' RACE reads into MiXCR, producing one record per CDR3 protein. The sample contains about 500,000 distinct CDR3 sequences, roughly 20% of which appear only once. The sequence was obtained from an adult woman who had mild COVID-19 (a few samples of this study predate the infection). Cell type and time point are not known. The material sequenced was PBMCs or a T cell subset sorted from them (not recorded which).

DNA for the CDR3: TGTGCCATCAGTGAGTCACTAGCGAACACCGGGGAGCTGTTTTTT. The encoded protein is CAISESLANTGELFF. This rearrangement joins TRBV10-3 to TRBJ2-2; TRBD2 might be the D (5 bases). CDR3 length: 15 amino acids. Trimming took off 0 bases at V and 0 bases at J, with 5 bases between the two ends. Germline assignment: CDR1 ENHRY and CDR2 SYGVKD.